This T cell receptor (beta chain) was sequenced in a study of patients and donors after allogeneic stem cell transplantation. This clonotype turned up a few times. TCRdb ran MiXCR on the RT-PCR reads and lists one entry per CDR3 protein. Of 95,000 to 120,000 distinct CDR3 sequences listed, 35% to 45% were seen once; the top ten hold approximately 30%. V shed 5 bases, J shed 4 bases, and the junction held 7 bases outside the gene matches. The CDR3 length is 15 residues. Germline-derived CDR1 and CDR2 are DFQATT and SNEGSKA (reference sequence). The origin of this receptor is a human donor who was either an allogeneic HSCT recipient or a stem cell or donor lymphocyte infusion donor (not recorded which). It is not recorded whose cells these are; they may come from a transplant donor. The sequencing input was blood, either unsorted or a sorted T cell fraction (not recorded which). The V call is TRBV20-1, the J call TRBJ2-2; 10 bases fit TRBD2. The DNA of the CDR3 is TGCAGTGCTCTACTAGCGGGAAGACTCACCGGGGAGCTGTTTTTT. Its protein product is CSALLAGRLTGELFF.